Here is one TCR beta chain with its context. The CDR3 runs to 13 residues. CDR1 is MNHEY and CDR2 is SMNVEV in the germline V gene (reference sequence). V lost 4 bases and J 1 base, leaving 7 bases between the germline ends. This sample is part of a study of blood T cell repertoires in COVID-19. Study overall: Material from acute and convalescent COVID-19 was sourced from the United States, Italy and Spain.

In the study's own analysis: Nucleated cell number was recorded as an estimate derived from reference gene primer amplification. Using immunoSEQ multiplex PCR, the repertoire was profiled, and TCRdb retains in-frame clones only, with some absent. The V and J calls and clone size are taken from that table; D and trimming were inferred from the DNA. Of around 270,000 clones listed, 80% to 90% are singletons. The sequencing input was peripheral blood. The chain has TRBV27 and TRBJ1-1; D call uncertain. The receptor was derived from a man aged 40-49 years with acute or convalescent COVID-19. DNA for the CDR3: TGTGCCAGCAGTTCACGGGAGAACACTGAAGCTTTCTTT. This encodes CASSSRENTEAFF.